What follows are 30 T cell receptor beta chains derived from one specimen sequenced in a study of CD8+CD57+ T cells in acquired aplastic anemia. CD8+CD57+ cell expansion, shown by flow cytometry, had occurred in the patients selected for sequencing. TCR beta VDJ and CDR3 profiling used genomic DNA as template. MiXCR, run by TCRdb on the reads, gives a single entry per CDR3 protein. Among 150,000 to 200,000 distinct CDR3 sequences listed, less than 60% were seen once. The sample was sorted CD4+, CD8+, or CD8+CD57+ T cells (not recorded which) from PBMCs. Receptors originate from a human donor with aplastic anemia.

This clonotype was counted a few times. The chain combines TRBV20-1 with TRBJ2-7, with D possibly matching TRBD1 (5 bases). The CDR3 spans 13 residues. CDR1 and CDR2 (germline): DFQATT, SNEGSKA (reference sequence). Trimming left V 6 bases short and J 4 bases short, with 16 bases between. The CDR3 DNA follows: TGCAGTGCAGAGAGGACACACACATACGAGCAGTACTTC. Its protein is CSAERTHTYEQYF.

This clonotype was picked up many times. This chain uses TRBV5-1 with TRBJ2-7, with D possibly matching TRBD2 (5 bases). The CDR3 sequence is 13 residues long. Trimming took off 1 base at V and 9 bases at J, with 14 bases between the two ends. Germline V gene sequence: CDR1 SGHRS, CDR2 YFSETQ. The CDR3 DNA is TGCGCCAGCAGCTTGCAGCCCGAGGGCGGGCAGTACTTC. This codes for CASSLQPEGGQYF.

The chain couples TRBV7-2 to TRBJ2-1; D could derive from TRBD1 or TRBD2 (6 bases each). V was trimmed by 6 bases and J by 7 bases, leaving 13 bases between them. The CDR3 extends over 13 amino acids. The germline gives CDR1 SGHTA, CDR2 FQGNSA. The CDR3 protein is CASSLGGRNEQFF. The DNA of the CDR3 is TGTGCCAGCAGTTTGGGGGGCAGGAATGAGCAGTTCTTC. Full variable domain (outside the CDR3, taken from reference TRBV7-2 and TRBJ2-1): GAGVSQSPSNKVTEKGKDVELRCDPISGHTALYWYRQSLGQGLEFLIYFQGNSAPDKSGLPSDRFSAERTGGSVSTLTIQRTQQEDSAVYLCASSLGGRNEQFFGPGTRLTVL.

At least ten counts were recorded for this clonotype. The J gene is TRBJ1-2, the V gene TRBV10-3, with no clear D. The germline V gene has CDR1 ENHRY and CDR2 SYGVKD. The CDR3 loop spans 14 amino acids. The V end was cut by 3 bases, the J end by 5 bases, with 13 bases between. The CDR3 bases are TGTGCCATCAGTGAAGGAGAAGGGAGATATGGCTACACCTTC. It is translated as CAISEGEGRYGYTF.

A single count supports this clonotype. This may come from a read error, since a much larger clone is one base off. V gene TRBV10-2 combines with J gene TRBJ2-1; 8 bases fit TRBD1. Germline values: CDR1 WSHSY, CDR2 SAAADI. This CDR3 comprises 14 residues. The CDR3 protein is CASSGQGTYNERFF. CDR3 coding DNA: TGCGCCAGCAGCGGACAGGGCACCTACAATGAGCGGTTCTTC.

As to this clonotype: A much more abundant neighbour one base away suggests this may be a read error. The V call is TRBV6-2 or TRBV6-3, the J call TRBJ1-1; weak D call: TRBD1 (6 bases). From germline, CDR1 is MNHEY and CDR2 SVGEGT. V was clipped by 5 bases and J by 8 bases, with 12 bases between them. This CDR3 is built from 12 residues. As DNA, the CDR3 is TGTGCCAGCAGTCGGGGGACACCCGAAGCTTTCTTT. Translating gives CASSRGTPEAFF.

In this sample, this clonotype turned up many times. The chain links TRBV7-3 to TRBJ1-2; TRBD1 is a possible D gene (5 bases). This CDR3 has 16 amino acids. Trimming removed 4 bases from V and 2 bases from J, with 17 bases in between. Germline values: CDR1 SGHTA, CDR2 FQGTGA. The CDR3 loop reads CASSSSGPGQNYGYTF. The CDR3 DNA follows: TGTGCCAGCAGCTCGTCGGGGCCTGGGCAAAACTATGGCTACACCTTC. Full variable domain (rest looked up from reference TRBV7-3 and TRBJ1-2): GAGVSQTPSNKVTEKGKYVELRCDPISGHTALYWYRQSLGQGPEFLIYFQGTGAADDSGLPNDRFFAVRPEGSVSTLKIQRTERGDSAVYLCASSSSGPGQNYGYTFGSGTRLTVV.

The CDR3 region is CASSYAGTGRAFF. CDR3 nucleotide sequence: TGTGCCAGCAGCTATGCCGGGACAGGTCGGGCTTTCTTT. The chain has TRBV7-2 and TRBJ1-1, with TRBD1 identical over 8 bases. The CDR3 totals 13 residues. Germline trimming cut 4 bases from V and 11 bases from J; bases unmatched to any gene: 9. Germline V gene sequence: CDR1 SGHTA, CDR2 FQGNSA.

V gene TRBV29-1 combines with J gene TRBJ2-3; the match to TRBD2 covers 7 bases. The CDR3 is 12 residues long. Germline lookup yields CDR1 SQVTM and CDR2 ANQGSEA. V gave up 5 bases and J gave up 5 bases; unmatched junction bases: 4. CDR3: CSVSPSGDTQYF. For the CDR3, the DNA is TGCAGCGTTTCTCCTAGCGGAGATACGCAGTATTTT.

The chain couples TRBV20-1 to TRBJ1-1; no definite D call. Germline CDR1 reads DFQATT; CDR2 reads SNEGSKA (reference sequence). The CDR3 is made up of 11 amino acids. Trimming cost V 6 bases and J 1 base, with 6 bases left between them. For the CDR3, the DNA is TGCAGTGCAGACCGGAACACTGAAGCTTTCTTT. It specifies CSADRNTEAFF.

This chain uses TRBV19 with TRBJ1-1; TRBD1 agrees at 7 bases. This CDR3 contains 14 residues. Per germline, CDR1 LNHDA and CDR2 SQIVND (reference sequence). The junction had 3 bases not matched to a gene; V was cut back by 1 base and J by 4 bases. CDR3 residues: CASSIGQGGTEAFF. The CDR3 bases are TGTGCCAGTAGTATAGGGCAGGGGGGCACTGAAGCTTTCTTT.

The chain carries TRBV6-5 and TRBJ1-1, with D unresolved. The V gene's germline CDR1 is MNHEY and CDR2 SVGAGI. There are 15 residues in the CDR3. V lost 0 bases and J lost 1, with 9 bases in between. CDR3 amino acids: CASSYSLGKNTEAFF. The CDR3 region has the DNA TGTGCCAGCAGTTACTCTCTCGGGAAGAACACTGAAGCTTTCTTT.

The chain is built from TRBV5-1 and TRBJ1-6, with TRBD1 matching 10 bases. Germline values: CDR1 SGHRS, CDR2 YFSETQ. The J segment lost 6 bases and the V segment lost 3 bases, leaving 3 bases of the junction unmatched. CDR3 length: 15 residues. The CDR3 sequence: CASSWDRGSNSPLHF. The CDR3 bases are TGCGCCAGCAGCTGGGACAGGGGAAGTAATTCACCCCTCCACTTT.

This clonotype was counted between two and nine times. The chain employs TRBV10-3 and TRBJ1-5; 7 nucleotides agree with TRBD1. Germline assignment: CDR1 ENHRY and CDR2 SYGVKD. CDR3 length: 13 amino acids. V lost 6 bases, J lost 3 bases, and 2 bases stayed unmatched. In nucleotides, the CDR3 is TGTGCCATCAGGGGGACAGCCAATCAGCCCCAGCATTTT. Translating gives CAIRGTANQPQHF.

The chain couples TRBV7-6 to TRBJ2-2; D is unresolved. Trimming took 4 bases from V and 5 from J, leaving 20 bases between them. The CDR3 contains 17 residues. Germline V lookup: CDR1 SGHVS, CDR2 FNYEAQ. The CDR3 DNA reads TGTGCCAGCAGCTACCCTAAACCCGGGCCTCGAACCGGGGAGCTGTTTTTT. Residues: CASSYPKPGPRTGELFF.

This clonotype was detected many times. The chain employs TRBV14 and TRBJ2-3, with D unresolved. The length of the CDR3 is 14 residues. Deletions cut 5 bases from V and 6 bases from J, with 15 bases between. The germline gives CDR1 SGHDN, CDR2 FVKESK. The CDR3 protein is CASSARTVWDTQYF. The CDR3 coding sequence is TGTGCCAGCAGCGCAAGAACAGTTTGGGATACGCAGTATTTT.

The V call is TRBV15, the J call TRBJ2-1; D is undetermined. This CDR3 is 15 amino acids long. V dropped 1 base and J dropped 0 bases, with 7 bases sitting between them. Germline-derived CDR1 and CDR2 are LNHNV and YYDKDF (reference sequence). The CDR3 sequence is CATSRAGSSYNEQFF. The DNA for the CDR3 is TGTGCCACCAGCAGAGCAGGAAGCTCCTACAATGAGCAGTTCTTC.

This clonotype was observed a few times. CDR3 nucleotides: TGTGCCGTCCGGGACTTTGGGGACCTCTCTGGAAACACCATATATTTT. This gives the protein CAVRDFGDLSGNTIYF. V gene TRBV10-3 combines with J gene TRBJ1-3; D may be TRBD1 (5 bases). CDR1 and CDR2 from the germline V gene are ENHRY and SYGVKD. V lost 11 bases and J lost 0, with 20 bases in between. This CDR3 comprises 16 residues.

This clonotype was picked up many times. The chain carries TRBV19 and TRBJ2-5, with D possibly matching TRBD2 (7 bases). There are 13 residues in the CDR3. Germline CDR1 is LNHDA and CDR2 is SQIVND (reference sequence). With 6 bases removed from V and 2 bases from J, the gap between germline ends came to 10 bases. The CDR3 region is CASREGGQETQYF. CDR3 bases: TGTGCCAGTAGAGAGGGGGGGCAAGAGACCCAGTACTTC.

Ten or more counts support this clonotype. The V call is TRBV6-1, the J call TRBJ2-7; D might be TRBD1 (6 bases). V was trimmed by 6 bases and J by 3 bases, leaving 21 bases between them. Per germline, CDR1 MNHNS and CDR2 SASEGT. CDR3 length: 16 residues. As DNA, the CDR3 is TGTGCCAGCAGCCTACAGGATGACAGGAGTTACTACGAGCAGTACTTC. This gives the protein CASSLQDDRSYYEQYF.

This rearrangement joins TRBV5-5 to TRBJ2-3; D is unclear. Trimming cost V 3 bases and J 3 bases, with 11 bases left between them. This CDR3 is built from 14 residues. Germline loops: CDR1 SGHKS, CDR2 YYEKEE (reference sequence). CDR3 loop: CASSWLGPTDTQYF. The DNA for the CDR3 is TGTGCCAGCAGCTGGTTAGGACCTACAGATACGCAGTATTTT.

This clonotype was recorded many times. This rearrangement joins TRBV5-1 to TRBJ1-2, with D hard to call. Germline V gene sequence: CDR1 SGHRS, CDR2 YFSETQ. The length of the CDR3 is 15 residues. V was shortened by 4 bases and J by 4 bases, with 17 bases between the two germline ends. DNA for the CDR3: TGCGCCAGCAGCCCCGCCGACGGATGGATCTATGGCTACACCTTC. Residues: CASSPADGWIYGYTF.

The chain is built from TRBV20-1 and TRBJ2-5; 12 bases agree with TRBD2. V shed 0 bases and J 10 bases; nucleotides not matched to a gene: 15. Per the germline V gene, CDR1 is DFQATT and CDR2 is SNEGSKA (reference sequence). This CDR3 has 17 amino acids. The CDR3 is CSAREGLAGWQGGGQYF. CDR3 in DNA: TGCAGTGCTAGAGAAGGACTAGCGGGATGGCAAGGGGGGGGCCAGTACTTC.

V gene TRBV7-9 combines with J gene TRBJ1-2, with D uncertain. This CDR3 region has 15 residues. Germline V gene lookup returns CDR1 SEHNR and CDR2 FQNEAQ (reference sequence). Trimming removed 5 bases from V and 2 bases from J, with 15 bases in between. The CDR3 bases are TGTGCCAGCAGCATTGCGTCGGCGGCCAACTATGGCTACACCTTC. It yields the protein CASSIASAANYGYTF.

This clonotype occurred a few times. The genes are TRBV20-1 and TRBJ2-1; 7 bases map to TRBD2. Per germline, CDR1 DFQATT and CDR2 SNEGSKA (reference sequence). Germline trimming cut 3 bases from V and 4 bases from J; bases unmatched to any gene: 6. The CDR3 runs to 14 residues. DNA of the CDR3: TGCAGTGCTAGTCCCAGCGGGACTTACAATGAGCAGTTCTTC. This gives the protein CSASPSGTYNEQFF.

The CDR3 loop reads CASSIGTSTQETQYF. The CDR3 region has the DNA TGTGCCAGTAGTATAGGCACATCAACCCAAGAGACCCAGTACTTC. The chain combines TRBV19 with TRBJ2-5, with D unresolved. CDR1 and CDR2 from the germline V gene are LNHDA and SQIVND (reference sequence). This CDR3 contains 15 residues. V lost 1 base, J lost 1 base, and 10 bases lay in between.

The rearrangement links TRBV29-1 to TRBJ1-2; tentative D call: TRBD1 (5 bases). This CDR3 contains 13 residues. Germline V lookup: CDR1 SQVTM, CDR2 ANQGSEA. The CDR3 here is CSARDGANYGYTF. The DNA for the CDR3 is TGCAGTGCTAGGGACGGAGCTAACTATGGCTACACCTTC.

This sequence joins TRBV11-2 and TRBJ1-5; D call uncertain. The CDR3 sequence is 16 residues long. Trimming took 0 bases from V and 2 from J, leaving 11 bases between them. Germline V gene sequence: CDR1 SGHAT, CDR2 FQNNGV. CDR3 loop: CASSLDPWQGNQPQHF. The DNA for the CDR3 is TGTGCCAGCAGCTTAGACCCTTGGCAGGGCAATCAGCCCCAGCATTTT.

This clonotype was picked up many times. The chain recombines TRBV25-1 with TRBJ2-2; 9 nucleotides line up with TRBD2. After removal of 5 bases from V and 1 base from J, the junction contained 8 bases not matched to a gene. CDR3 length: 17 amino acids. The germline V gene has CDR1 MGHDK and CDR2 SYGVNS. CDR3: CASSMAGGLGNTGELFF. The CDR3, as DNA: TGTGCCAGCAGTATGGCGGGGGGGCTGGGGAACACCGGGGAGCTGTTTTTT.

This clonotype was recorded once. This chain links TRBV20-1 with TRBJ2-3; D is uncertain. Trimming took 3 bases from V and 2 from J, leaving 6 bases between them. Germline values: CDR1 DFQATT, CDR2 SNEGSKA (reference sequence). The CDR3 has 12 amino acids. The CDR3: CSASGYTDTQYF. The DNA for the CDR3 is TGCAGTGCTAGCGGATACACAGATACGCAGTATTTT.